The 4 T cell receptor beta chains below were found in one sample sequenced in a study of naive and memory T cell subsets. Whole-study results and caveats: A few larger clonotypes appeared in naive repertoires, especially CD8, possibly memory cells re-expressing CD45RA.

An equimolar mix of two oligonucleotides served as the beta constant-region primer for TRBC1 and TRBC2. The ligated cDNA underwent four PCR rounds using SP2 and nested alpha and beta constant-region primers. Using its own MiXCR run on the UMI-ligation and nested PCR reads, TCRdb lists one record per CDR3 protein. The data show over 110,000 distinct CDR3 sequences, with roughly a fifth seen just once and about 0.57% held by the top ten. What these receptors recognize is not known. Sequencing used naive CD8+ T cells from blood. These receptors originate from a human donor in good health.

The table lists this clonotype with many counts. The chain has TRBV4-3 and TRBJ2-3, with TRBD2 as a possible D gene (6 bases). Trimming took 2 bases from V and 3 from J, leaving 12 bases between them. The CDR3 consists of 15 residues. CDR1 is LGHNA and CDR2 is YSLEER in the germline V gene. The CDR3 region has the DNA TGCGCCAGCAGCCAATTACTAGCTGTGACAGATACGCAGTATTTT. Protein product: CASSQLLAVTDTQYF.

Only a few counts were recorded for this clonotype. This chain uses TRBV6-5 with TRBJ1-4; 10 bases fit TRBD1. Germline V gives CDR1 MNHEY, CDR2 SVGAGI. The J segment lost 7 bases and the V segment lost 10 bases, leaving 3 bases of the junction unmatched. The CDR3 extends over 12 amino acids. The CDR3 sequence is CATGTGAEKLFF. CDR3 nucleotides: TGTGCCACCGGGACAGGGGCTGAAAAACTGTTTTTT.

This clonotype has a handful of counts. The chain recombines TRBV20-1 with TRBJ2-7; 8 positions agree with TRBD2. The V gene's germline CDR1 is DFQATT and CDR2 SNEGSKA (reference sequence). V shed 3 bases and J 0 bases; nucleotides not matched to a gene: 7. This CDR3 has 15 residues. The CDR3 loop is CSARHLAGSSYEQYF. In nucleotides, the CDR3 is TGCAGTGCTAGGCACCTAGCGGGTAGCTCCTACGAGCAGTACTTC.

This clonotype was seen ten or more times. The rearrangement joins TRBV28 to TRBJ2-1; D is ambiguous. This CDR3 spans 13 amino acids. Germline loops: CDR1 MDHEN, CDR2 SYDVKM. V lost 7 bases and J lost 5, with 12 bases in between. CDR3 sequence (DNA): TGTGCCAGCACCTTGTACAGCAACAATGAGCAGTTCTTC. This translates into CASTLYSNNEQFF.